This T cell receptor (beta chain) was documented in a study of CD8+ T cells in alopecia areata. General study findings and limits: Compared with mice, patients displayed less clear TCR sharing, possibly for HLA-related reasons. Scalp sample data also include resident alphabeta T cells from normal skin.

Concerning this clone itself: Antigen unknown.

Peripheral blood and lesional scalp punch biopsies came from alopecia areata patients. The researchers isolated CD4+ and CD8+ T cells from PBMCs by sorting. CDR1 is MNHNY and CDR2 is SVGAGI in the germline V gene (reference sequence). CDR3 length: 13 residues. Deletions cut 4 bases from V and 4 bases from J, with 8 bases between. cDNA serving as the sequencing template came from extracted, reverse transcribed RNA. Using immunoSEQ multiplex PCR, the repertoire was profiled, and TCRdb retains in-frame clones only, with some absent. Altogether about 34,000 clones are present, roughly 53% being singletons, with the ten largest covering around 40%.

This receptor was identified in a human donor with alopecia areata. The chain joins TRBV6-6 to TRBJ2-1; D is unclear. Sequencing was performed on NKG2D-high CD8+ T cells sorted from blood. The CDR3 here is CASSWAGYNEQFF. CDR3 bases: TGTGCCAGCAGTTGGGCCGGGTACAATGAGCAGTTCTTC.